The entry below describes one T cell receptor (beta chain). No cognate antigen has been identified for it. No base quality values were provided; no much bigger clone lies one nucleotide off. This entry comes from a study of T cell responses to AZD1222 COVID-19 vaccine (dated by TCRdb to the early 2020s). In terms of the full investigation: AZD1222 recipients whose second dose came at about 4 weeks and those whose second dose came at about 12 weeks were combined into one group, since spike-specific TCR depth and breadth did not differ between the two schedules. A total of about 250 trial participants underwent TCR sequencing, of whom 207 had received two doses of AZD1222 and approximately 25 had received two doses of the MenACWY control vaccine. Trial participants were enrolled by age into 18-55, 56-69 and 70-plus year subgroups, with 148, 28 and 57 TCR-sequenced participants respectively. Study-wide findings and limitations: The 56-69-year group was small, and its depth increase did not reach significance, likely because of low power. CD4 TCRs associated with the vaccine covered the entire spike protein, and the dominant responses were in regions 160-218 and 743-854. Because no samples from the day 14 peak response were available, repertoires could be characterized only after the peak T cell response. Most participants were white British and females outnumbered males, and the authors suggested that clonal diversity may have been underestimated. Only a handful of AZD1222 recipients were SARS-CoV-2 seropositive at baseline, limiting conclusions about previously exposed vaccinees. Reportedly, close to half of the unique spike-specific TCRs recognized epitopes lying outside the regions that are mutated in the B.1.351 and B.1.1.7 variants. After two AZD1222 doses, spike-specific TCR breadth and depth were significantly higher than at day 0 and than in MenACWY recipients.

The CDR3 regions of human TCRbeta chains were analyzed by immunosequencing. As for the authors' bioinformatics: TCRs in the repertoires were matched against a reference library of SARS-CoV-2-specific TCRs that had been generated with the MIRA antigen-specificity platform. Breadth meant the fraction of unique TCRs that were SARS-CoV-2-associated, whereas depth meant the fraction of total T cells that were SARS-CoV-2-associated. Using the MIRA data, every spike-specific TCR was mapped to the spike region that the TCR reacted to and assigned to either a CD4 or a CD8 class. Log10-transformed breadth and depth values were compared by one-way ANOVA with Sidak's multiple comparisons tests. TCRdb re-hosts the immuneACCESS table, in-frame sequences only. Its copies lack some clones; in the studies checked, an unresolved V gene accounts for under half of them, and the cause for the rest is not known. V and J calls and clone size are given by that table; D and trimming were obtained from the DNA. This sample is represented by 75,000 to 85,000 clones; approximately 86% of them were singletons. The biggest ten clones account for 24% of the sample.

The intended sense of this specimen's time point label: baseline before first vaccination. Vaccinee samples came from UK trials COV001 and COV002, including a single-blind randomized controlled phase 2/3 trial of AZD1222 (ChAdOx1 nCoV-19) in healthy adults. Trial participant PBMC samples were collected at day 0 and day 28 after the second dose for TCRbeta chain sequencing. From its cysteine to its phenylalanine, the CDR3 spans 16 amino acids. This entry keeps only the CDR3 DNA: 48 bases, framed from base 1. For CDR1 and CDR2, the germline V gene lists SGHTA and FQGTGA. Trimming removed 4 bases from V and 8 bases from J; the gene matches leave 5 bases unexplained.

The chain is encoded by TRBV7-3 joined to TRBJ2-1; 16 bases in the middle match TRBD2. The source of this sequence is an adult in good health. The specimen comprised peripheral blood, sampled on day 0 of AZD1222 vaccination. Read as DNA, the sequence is TGTGCCAGCAGCTCTTCCGGGACTAGCGGGAGGGATGAGCAGTTCTTC. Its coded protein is CASSSSGTSGRDEQFF. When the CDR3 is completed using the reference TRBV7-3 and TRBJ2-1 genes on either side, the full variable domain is GAGVSQTPSNKVTEKGKYVELRCDPISGHTALYWYRQSLGQGPEFLIYFQGTGAADDSGLPNDRFFAVRPEGSVSTLKIQRTERGDSAVYLCASSSSGTSGRDEQFFGPGTRLTVL.